This TCR beta chain appears in the sequencing data of a study of cytotoxic CD8 clonotypes in ibrutinib-treated CLL. Whole-study context: Complete response was seen in 2 patients and partial in some 24; around twelve progressed and approximately 14 stayed remitted after a median roughly 70 months.

TCRdb keeps only in-frame clones here, not all; method: immunoSEQ multiplex PCR. The sample holds around 76,000 clones, 70% to 90% seen once. The germline CDR1 and CDR2 sequences are LNHDA and SQIVND (reference sequence). CDR3 length equals 14 residues. The ends were cut back, 3 bases at V and 4 bases at J, with 9 bases in the middle. The sample in question was PBMCs, obtained after 24 months of ibrutinib treatment. This clonotype originated in a human donor with chronic lymphocytic leukemia. The chain joins TRBV19 to TRBJ2-2, with D tentatively TRBD1 or TRBD2 (5 bases each). CDR3 sequence reads: CASSMRGTTGELFF. CDR3 nucleotides: TGTGCCAGTAGTATGAGGGGTACCACCGGGGAGCTGTTTTTT.